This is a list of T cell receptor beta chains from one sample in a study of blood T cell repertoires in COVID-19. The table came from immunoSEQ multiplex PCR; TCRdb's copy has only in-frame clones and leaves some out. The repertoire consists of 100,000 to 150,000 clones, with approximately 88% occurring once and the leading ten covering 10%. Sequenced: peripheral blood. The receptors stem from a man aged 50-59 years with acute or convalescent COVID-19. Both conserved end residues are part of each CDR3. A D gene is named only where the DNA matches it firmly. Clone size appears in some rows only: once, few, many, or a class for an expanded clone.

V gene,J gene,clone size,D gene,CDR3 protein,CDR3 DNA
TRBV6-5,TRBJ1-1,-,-,CASIKRGTSTEAFF,TGTGCCAGCATAAAAAGAGGGACATCTACTGAAGCTTTCTTT
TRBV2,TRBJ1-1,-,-,CASSLTENTEAFF,TGTGCCAGCAGCCTCACAGAGAACACTGAAGCTTTCTTT
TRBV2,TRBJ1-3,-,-,CASSPQGNTIYF,TGTGCCAGCAGTCCTCAGGGAAACACCATATATTTT
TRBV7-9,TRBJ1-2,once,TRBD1,CASSWTGGVYGYTF,TGTGCCAGCAGCTGGACAGGGGGCGTCTATGGCTACACCTTC
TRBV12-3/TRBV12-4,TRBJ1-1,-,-,CASSFTGDTEAFF,TGTGCCAGCAGTTTTACCGGAGACACTGAAGCTTTCTTT
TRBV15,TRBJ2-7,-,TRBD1,CATSVGTGGYEQYF,TGTGCCACCAGCGTCGGGACAGGGGGCTACGAGCAGTACTTC
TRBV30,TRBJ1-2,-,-,CAWSVGRLSGGYTF,TGTGCCTGGAGTGTGGGTAGGCTCTCAGGGGGCTACACCTTC
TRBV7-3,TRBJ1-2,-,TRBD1,CASGDRGYGYTF,TGTGCCAGCGGGGACAGGGGCTATGGCTACACCTTC
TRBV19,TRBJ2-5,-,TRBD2,CASSQRRLAGGSQETQYF,TGTGCCAGTAGTCAGCGAAGACTAGCGGGAGGCTCACAAGAGACCCAGTACTTC
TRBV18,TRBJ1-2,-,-,CASSLSSGGSSGYTF,TGTGCCAGCTCACTCTCCTCGGGGGGATCGTCTGGCTACACCTTC
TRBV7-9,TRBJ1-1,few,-,CASSFSVSEAFF,TGTGCCAGCAGCTTCTCCGTTTCTGAAGCTTTCTTT
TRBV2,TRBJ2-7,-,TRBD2,CASSGFTGLAGEGGEQYF,TGTGCCAGCAGTGGGTTTACGGGACTAGCGGGAGAGGGAGGGGAGCAGTACTTC
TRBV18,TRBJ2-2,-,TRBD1,CASAQDRVAGELFF,TGTGCCAGCGCCCAGGACAGGGTCGCCGGGGAGCTGTTTTTT
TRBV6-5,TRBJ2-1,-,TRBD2,CASSSRSGGLLNEQFF,TGTGCCAGCAGTTCACGTAGCGGGGGGCTCCTCAATGAGCAGTTCTTC
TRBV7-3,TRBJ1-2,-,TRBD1,CASSPFGQGSYGYTF,TGTGCCAGCAGCCCTTTCGGACAGGGGTCCTATGGCTACACCTTC